The 25 T cell receptor beta chains presented below share a single source sample, sequenced in a study of T cell changes during pregnancy in multiple sclerosis. Profiled with immunoSEQ multiplex PCR; TCRdb holds only in-frame clones, not every one. This sample has approximately 82,000 clones; 80% to 95% occur once, and the top ten carry about 0.52%. The sample was CD4+ T cells from peripheral blood mononuclear cells, taken in the second trimester of pregnancy. All receptors come from a female donor with multiple sclerosis, enrolled in a pregnancy study.

The chain recombines TRBV7-6 with TRBJ1-1; D gene unclear. The V gene lost 1 base and the J gene lost 1 base, with 16 bases spanning the gap. Germline V gene lookup returns CDR1 SGHVS and CDR2 FNYEAQ. CDR3 length: 17 residues. CDR3 nucleotides: TGTGCCAGCAGCTTAGTCTCGGGGAACTCGGCGAACACTGAAGCTTTCTTT. This sequence encodes CASSLVSGNSANTEAFF.

The chain combines TRBV5-1 with TRBJ2-1; 8 nucleotides agree with TRBD2. The germline V gene encodes CDR1 SGHRS and CDR2 YFSETQ. Trimming cost V 2 bases and J 3 bases; bases outside gene matches: 13. The CDR3 spans 18 residues. CDR3 loop: CASSLMGGRNRVYNEQFF. The CDR3 nucleotides read TGCGCCAGCAGCTTAATGGGCGGGAGGAACCGGGTCTACAATGAGCAGTTCTTC.

This chain links TRBV5-1 with TRBJ2-1; 8 bases map to TRBD1. This CDR3 has 13 residues. V lost 4 bases to trimming and J lost 8 bases; unmatched junction nucleotides: 5. In germline, CDR1 is SGHRS, CDR2 YFSETQ. In DNA form, the CDR3 reads TGCGCCAGCAGCCCGGACAGGGAAGATGAGCAGTTCTTC. Residues: CASSPDREDEQFF. The full variable domain, its missing parts supplied by reference TRBV5-1 and TRBJ2-1, is KAGVTQTPRYLIKTRGQQVTLSCSPISGHRSVSWYQQTPGQGLQFLFEYFSETQRNKGNFPGRFSGRQFSNSRSEMNVSTLELGDSALYLCASSPDREDEQFFGPGTRLTVL.

The J gene is TRBJ2-2, the V gene TRBV7-6; D is perhaps TRBD1 (6 bases). V was pared by 4 bases and J by 7 bases, with 16 bases between. The CDR3 is 15 amino acids. CDR1 and CDR2 from the germline V gene are SGHVS and FNYEAQ. DNA of the CDR3: TGTGCCAGCAGCTCTACCCTAGGGGGTAACGGGGAGCTGTTTTTT. Translated, it gives CASSSTLGGNGELFF.

The chain joins TRBV29-1 to TRBJ1-1, with TRBD1 matching over 7 bases. Trimming cost V 7 bases and J 0 bases; bases outside gene matches: 5. Germline V gene sequence: CDR1 SQVTM, CDR2 ANQGSEA. The CDR3 covers 13 residues. CDR3 sequence: CSARQGMNTEAFF. The CDR3 nucleotides read TGCAGCGCAAGACAGGGCATGAACACTGAAGCTTTCTTT. The variable domain in full, completed from reference TRBV29-1 and TRBJ1-1, reads SAVISQKPSRDICQRGTSLTIQCQVDSQVTMMFWYRQQPGQSLTLIATANQGSEATYESGFVIDKFPISRPNLTFSTLTVSNMSPEDSSIYLCSARQGMNTEAFFGQGTRLTVV.

The chain carries TRBV28 and TRBJ2-7, with D possibly matching TRBD2 (6 bases). The CDR3 is 13 residues long. Germline-derived CDR1 and CDR2 are MDHEN and SYDVKM. V lost 7 bases and J lost 2, with 12 bases in between. The CDR3 is CASTSGTPYEQYF. The CDR3 coding sequence is TGTGCCAGCACTTCCGGGACTCCCTACGAGCAGTACTTC.

This clone was observed once. The chain recombines TRBV19 with TRBJ1-2, with unresolved D. The V and J ends lost 5 bases and 0 bases respectively, with 7 bases between them. Germline V gene sequence: CDR1 LNHDA, CDR2 SQIVND (reference sequence). The CDR3 spans 13 residues. The CDR3 DNA is TGTGCCAGTAGTCCGGGGACTAACTATGGCTACACCTTC. This gives the protein CASSPGTNYGYTF.

The rearrangement joins TRBV7-9 to TRBJ1-5; maybe TRBD1 (6 bases). The CDR3 contains 13 residues. V was trimmed by 5 bases and J by 5 bases, leaving 10 bases between them. The germline gives CDR1 SEHNR, CDR2 FQNEAQ (reference sequence). CDR3 DNA: TGTGCCAGCAGCCCAGGGGAATATCAGCCCCAGCATTTT. Translated, it gives CASSPGEYQPQHF.

This chain uses TRBV7-2 with TRBJ2-5; 10 bases agree with TRBD1. Germline V lookup: CDR1 SGHTA, CDR2 FQGNSA. V gave up 5 bases and J gave up 5 bases; unmatched junction bases: 8. CDR3 size: 15 residues. In nucleotides, the CDR3 is TGTGCCAGCAGCCTTCGACAGGGGGCGCGGGAGACCCAGTACTTC. Encoded protein: CASSLRQGARETQYF.

This chain connects TRBV2 to TRBJ1-1; 8 bases agree with TRBD1. Looked up from germline, CDR1 is SNHLY and CDR2 is FYNNEI. The trim removed 6 bases at V and 1 base at J, leaving 7 bases unmatched. The CDR3 consists of 15 residues. In DNA form, the CDR3 reads TGTGCCAGCAGGGTTGGGACAGGACAGAACACTGAAGCTTTCTTT. Residues: CASRVGTGQNTEAFF.

The rearrangement links TRBV25-1 to TRBJ2-5, with a possible D match to TRBD1 (6 bases). Trimming cost V 3 bases and J 5 bases, with 10 bases left between them. Germline V gives CDR1 MGHDK, CDR2 SYGVNS. The CDR3 sequence is 13 residues long. The CDR3 sequence is CASSDSRGETQYF. The CDR3 bases are TGTGCCAGCAGTGATTCGAGGGGGGAGACCCAGTACTTC.

The rearrangement links TRBV18 to TRBJ2-1; TRBD1 aligns across 9 bases. There are 16 residues in the CDR3. Germline V gene lookup returns CDR1 KGHSH and CDR2 LQKENI. Losses at the gene ends were 0 bases for V and 4 bases for J; bases not matched to a gene: 4. Written as DNA, the CDR3 is TGTGCCAGCTCACCACCGGGACAGGGTGGGTACAATGAGCAGTTCTTC. Its protein product is CASSPPGQGGYNEQFF.

J is TRBJ2-1 and V is TRBV29-1; 7 bases are a match to TRBD1. Germline V gene lookup returns CDR1 SQVTM and CDR2 ANQGSEA. The CDR3 length is 12 residues. V lost 4 bases, J lost 8 bases, and 5 bases stayed unmatched. The CDR3: CSVGGQMHEQFF. The CDR3 bases are TGCAGCGTTGGGGGACAGATGCATGAGCAGTTCTTC.

The chain couples TRBV7-2 to TRBJ2-1; D is ambiguous. The CDR3 has 19 residues. Trimming cost V 5 bases and J 3 bases, with 26 bases left between them. Per germline, CDR1 SGHTA and CDR2 FQGNSA. CDR3 in amino acids: CASSRVAYALDRSYNEQFF. The CDR3 region has the DNA TGTGCCAGCAGCCGCGTAGCCTACGCCCTAGACCGGAGCTACAATGAGCAGTTCTTC.

V gene TRBV18 combines with J gene TRBJ2-7, with 8 bases fitting TRBD1. This CDR3 has 16 amino acids. Trimming cost V 1 base and J 0 bases; bases outside gene matches: 5. The V gene's germline CDR1 is KGHSH and CDR2 LQKENI. CDR3 residues: CASSPLDRASSYEQYF. CDR3 coding DNA: TGTGCCAGCTCACCACTGGACAGGGCGAGCTCCTACGAGCAGTACTTC.

The chain is built from TRBV9 and TRBJ2-7; 11 nucleotides agree with TRBD2. The V gene end was trimmed by 4 bases and the J gene end by 3 bases; junction bases not matched to a gene: 6. This CDR3 region has 15 residues. Germline CDR1 reads SGDLS; CDR2 reads YYNGEE. CDR3 nucleotide sequence: TGTGCCAGCAGCCCAACTAGCGGGAGAGTCTACGAGCAGTACTTC. Protein: CASSPTSGRVYEQYF.

The chain is built from TRBV29-1 and TRBJ1-2; the D is unclear. Germline loops: CDR1 SQVTM, CDR2 ANQGSEA. The CDR3 has 12 residues. V was shortened by 1 base and J by 4 bases, with 7 bases between the two germline ends. CDR3 sequence reads: CSVEAGSYGYTF. The CDR3 DNA follows: TGCAGCGTTGAAGCAGGTAGCTATGGCTACACCTTC.

The V gene is TRBV21-1, the J gene TRBJ1-6; TRBD1 is the table's D call and was not checked against the DNA. TRBV21-1 is deemed a pseudogene. The CDR3 length is 15 residues. CDR3 sequence (DNA): TGTGCCAGCAGGGGGGCAGGCGATTATAATTCACCCCTCCACTTT. Translated: CASRGAGDYNSPLHF.

The chain uses TRBV5-5 and TRBJ2-1; 9 bases agree with TRBD1. CDR3 size: 15 residues. Looked up from germline, CDR1 is SGHKS and CDR2 is YYEKEE (reference sequence). The ends lost 1 base at V and 7 bases at J; junction bases unmatched: 6. Here the CDR3 DNA reads TGTGCCAGCAGCTTGTCCCAGGGACAGGGTAATGAGCAGTTCTTC. The encoded protein is CASSLSQGQGNEQFF.

The count of this clone is one. V usage is TRBV5-1 and J usage is TRBJ1-2, with 7 positions matching TRBD1. V was pared by 5 bases and J by 3 bases, with 7 bases of the junction left unmatched. This CDR3 is 14 amino acids long. In germline, CDR1 is SGHRS, CDR2 YFSETQ. CDR3 region: CASRPDRAHYGYTF. The DNA of the CDR3 is TGCGCCAGCAGGCCCGACAGGGCCCACTATGGCTACACCTTC.

The chain links TRBV5-1 to TRBJ2-7; 8 positions agree with TRBD1. J gave up 3 bases and V 1 base, and 9 bases lay outside the gene matches. This CDR3 has 16 amino acids. The germline gives CDR1 SGHRS, CDR2 YFSETQ. The CDR3 region has the DNA TGCGCCAGCAGCTTGTCCCTTGGACAGGGTTACTACGAGCAGTACTTC. It translates to CASSLSLGQGYYEQYF.

The chain joins TRBV5-1 to TRBJ2-5, with D possibly matching TRBD1 (6 bases). CDR1 and CDR2 from the germline V gene are SGHRS and YFSETQ. V dropped 0 bases and J dropped 5 bases, with 14 bases sitting between them. CDR3 length equals 15 residues. The CDR3 region has the DNA TGCGCCAGCAGCTTGGCCGACAAGAGGGGGGAGACCCAGTACTTC. This codes for CASSLADKRGETQYF. Based on the CDR3 plus reference TRBV5-1 and TRBJ2-5, the full variable domain is KAGVTQTPRYLIKTRGQQVTLSCSPISGHRSVSWYQQTPGQGLQFLFEYFSETQRNKGNFPGRFSGRQFSNSRSEMNVSTLELGDSALYLCASSLADKRGETQYFGPGTRLLVL.

V and J are TRBV5-4 and TRBJ2-5, with 10 bases aligning to TRBD2. The CDR3 length is 15 residues. Germline V CDR1 and CDR2: SGHNT, YYREEE (reference sequence). With V trimmed by 4 bases and J by 5 bases, 8 bases remained unmatched. CDR3 region: CASSPERGGRETQYF. The DNA of the CDR3 is TGTGCCAGCAGCCCGGAGCGGGGGGGGAGGGAGACCCAGTACTTC.

This clone was seen a handful of times. The chain combines TRBV18 with TRBJ2-7; 7 bases are a match to TRBD1. The ends lost 6 bases at V and 2 bases at J; junction bases unmatched: 13. CDR1 is KGHSH and CDR2 is LQKENI in the germline V gene. The CDR3 is 16 amino acids. The CDR3 protein is CASSHNRDSTTYEQYF. The CDR3 DNA follows: TGTGCCAGCTCTCACAATCGGGACAGTACAACCTACGAGCAGTACTTC.

The chain joins TRBV4-1 to TRBJ2-7; D is unresolved. Trimming took 1 base from V and 3 from J, leaving 7 bases between them. This CDR3 spans 13 amino acids. The germline gives CDR1 MGHRA, CDR2 YSYEKL. The CDR3 sequence: CASSQATSYEQYF. DNA for the CDR3: TGCGCCAGCAGCCAAGCGACAAGCTACGAGCAGTACTTC.